These 22 T cell receptor beta chains share one sample of origin, sequenced in a study of T cells after yellow fever vaccination. TCRdb re-called the 5' RACE reads with MiXCR, one entry per CDR3 protein. Among 250,000 to 300,000 distinct CDR3 sequences, approximately 13% were seen once, and the ten largest hold less than 0.55%. The sequencing here drew on CD4+ T cells sorted from PBMCs, taken 45 days after the yellow fever booster vaccination. All receptors come from a man aged 30-40 years who received the YFV17D yellow fever vaccine.

The chain uses TRBV12-3 or TRBV12-4 and TRBJ2-7, with 10 nucleotides matching TRBD2. The junction had 7 bases not matched to a gene; V was cut back by 5 bases and J by 6 bases. The CDR3 totals 14 residues. This CDR3 reads CASSPGTSVGEQYF. The DNA for the CDR3 is TGTGCCAGCAGTCCCGGGACTAGCGTAGGCGAGCAGTACTTC.

This clonotype appeared a few times. This chain links TRBV10-3 with TRBJ2-3; 10 bases fit TRBD1. The CDR3 sequence is 13 residues long. V shed 11 bases, J shed 11 bases, and the junction held 13 bases outside the gene matches. The germline CDR1 and CDR2 sequences are ENHRY and SYGVKD. The CDR3 protein is CAAGGTGAFLQYF. CDR3 DNA sequence: TGTGCCGCAGGAGGGACAGGGGCTTTCCTGCAGTATTTT.

This clonotype was counted between two and nine times. The chain has TRBV12-3 or TRBV12-4 and TRBJ2-3; D is uncertain. Deletions cut 5 bases from V and 5 bases from J, with 14 bases between. CDR3 length equals 14 residues. The chain's CDR3 is CASSPTIVLDTQYF. CDR3 nucleotides: TGTGCCAGCAGTCCCACGATCGTCCTAGATACGCAGTATTTT.

This clonotype was counted a few times. The J gene is TRBJ2-5, the V gene TRBV5-1; D is undetermined. Germline-derived CDR1 and CDR2 are SGHRS and YFSETQ. The CDR3 length is 13 residues. V was trimmed by 5 bases and J by 4 bases, leaving 12 bases between them. The CDR3 sequence is CASSPGPAETQYF. The DNA of the CDR3 is TGCGCCAGCAGTCCCGGGCCAGCAGAGACCCAGTACTTC.

This sequence joins TRBV20-1 and TRBJ1-6; D remains ambiguous. V gave up 5 bases and J gave up 7 bases, with 15 bases separating them. CDR1 is DFQATT and CDR2 is SNEGSKA in the germline V gene (reference sequence). CDR3 size: 14 residues. The CDR3 is CSAGFGPRNSPLHF. The CDR3 DNA sequence: TGCAGTGCTGGCTTTGGGCCTAGGAATTCACCCCTCCACTTT.

This clonotype showed up many times. V is TRBV5-1 and J is TRBJ1-1, with a tentative D call TRBD1 (6 bases). CDR1 SGHRS and CDR2 YFSETQ come from the germline V gene. CDR3 length equals 15 residues. Trimming cost V 0 bases and J 4 bases, with 13 bases left between them. The CDR3 bases are TGCGCCAGCAGCTTGGCTTGGGAAGGGGGCACTGAAGCTTTCTTT. It codes for CASSLAWEGGTEAFF.

This clonotype was observed a handful of times. This chain connects TRBV7-9 to TRBJ2-7; 9 bases match TRBD2. With V trimmed by 11 bases and J by 5 bases, 7 bases remained unmatched. This CDR3 has 12 amino acids. Germline values: CDR1 SEHNR, CDR2 FQNEAQ (reference sequence). For the CDR3, the DNA is TGTGCCTCTTCTAGCGGGATGCACGAGCAGTACTTC. Its protein is CASSSGMHEQYF.

This clonotype appeared a few times. The rearrangement joins TRBV12-3 or TRBV12-4 to TRBJ2-3; D possibly corresponds to TRBD1 (5 bases). V lost 11 bases and J 2 bases, leaving 14 bases between the germline ends. The CDR3 loop spans 13 amino acids. The CDR3 sequence: CASRAGLTDTQYF. CDR3 sequence (DNA): TGTGCCTCCAGGGCTGGCCTCACAGATACGCAGTATTTT.

This clonotype has at least ten counts. This chain connects TRBV21-1 to TRBJ2-3. TRBV21-1 is termed a pseudogene. The length of the CDR3 is 15 residues. In nucleotides, the CDR3 is TGTGCCAGCAGCAAAGGTCGCACGCTGAAAGATACGCAGTATTTT. It encodes CASSKGRTLKDTQYF.

The rearrangement uses TRBV7-2 and TRBJ2-6, with unresolved D. V was clipped by 7 bases and J by 0 bases, with 7 bases between them. CDR1 SGHTA and CDR2 FQGNSA come from the germline V gene. The CDR3 sequence is 14 residues long. The CDR3 DNA reads TGTGCCAGCACCCCAGGCTCTGGGGCCAACGTCCTGACTTTC. Translating gives CASTPGSGANVLTF.

This clonotype was counted only a few times. J is TRBJ2-7 and V is TRBV20-1; D call uncertain. This CDR3 comprises 13 residues. Trimming removed 2 bases at V and 4 bases at J, with 12 bases between. Germline V gives CDR1 DFQATT, CDR2 SNEGSKA (reference sequence). The CDR3 DNA follows: TGCAGTGCTAGATCCCACACAATTTACGAGCAGTACTTC. It encodes CSARSHTIYEQYF.

This clonotype has just a few counts. J is TRBJ2-5 and V is TRBV28; D ambiguous. V dropped 3 bases and J dropped 0 bases, with 5 bases sitting between them. The CDR3 totals 13 residues. Germline V gene data show CDR1 as MDHEN and CDR2 as SYDVKM. CDR3 nucleotide sequence: TGTGCCAGCAGTTTCGGGTACCAAGAGACCCAGTACTTC. Its protein product is CASSFGYQETQYF.

The chain has TRBV21-1 and TRBJ1-2; the table's D gene call, TRBD1, was not cross checked with the DNA. TRBV21-1 is given as a pseudogene. CDR3 length: 16 residues. The CDR3 spells CASSNRTGPSNYGYTF. The CDR3 bases are TGTGCCAGCAGCAATCGGACAGGCCCTTCGAACTATGGCTACACCTTC.

This clonotype was observed many times. The chain carries TRBV20-1 and TRBJ2-3, with no clear D. CDR1 DFQATT and CDR2 SNEGSKA come from the germline V gene (reference sequence). V lost 2 bases, J lost 0 bases, and 9 bases lay in between. CDR3 size: 14 residues. The CDR3 sequence is CSARKRASTDTQYF. The CDR3, as DNA: TGCAGTGCTAGAAAACGGGCTAGCACAGATACGCAGTATTTT.

This clonotype was detected only a few times. V and J are TRBV20-1 and TRBJ2-7; TRBD2 matches at 7 bases. This CDR3 has 15 amino acids. Germline CDR1 DFQATT, CDR2 SNEGSKA (reference sequence). The trim removed 0 bases at V and 2 bases at J, leaving 7 bases unmatched. The CDR3 spells CSARDLPSGPYEQYF. The DNA of the CDR3 is TGCAGTGCTAGAGATTTGCCTAGCGGCCCCTACGAGCAGTACTTC.

This clonotype turned up a few times. The V call is TRBV5-1, the J call TRBJ2-7; D unclear. V dropped 0 bases and J dropped 1 base, with 8 bases sitting between them. CDR1 is SGHRS, CDR2 YFSETQ, per germline. This CDR3 is 14 amino acids long. CDR3 amino acids: CASSLVGPSYEQYF. CDR3 sequence (DNA): TGCGCCAGCAGCTTGGTAGGTCCTTCCTACGAGCAGTACTTC.

This clonotype turned up a few times. This chain uses TRBV20-1 with TRBJ2-2; TRBD1 agrees at 9 bases. This CDR3 is built from 14 residues. The ends lost 3 bases at V and 7 bases at J; junction bases unmatched: 6. Germline V gene lookup returns CDR1 DFQATT and CDR2 SNEGSKA (reference sequence). The CDR3 sequence is CSASTGQGIGELFF. CDR3 DNA sequence: TGCAGTGCTAGTACGGGACAGGGAATCGGGGAGCTGTTTTTT.

A few counts support this clonotype. The chain links TRBV5-1 to TRBJ2-3; the D is unclear. V was cut by 2 bases and J by 4 bases, with 5 bases left in between. This CDR3 region has 12 residues. Germline V CDR1 and CDR2: SGHRS, YFSETQ. CDR3 residues: CASSFESDTQYF. The CDR3 region has the DNA TGCGCCAGCAGCTTCGAGTCAGATACGCAGTATTTT.

The chain has TRBV11-2 and TRBJ2-2, with D maybe TRBD2 (5 bases). With 11 bases removed from V and 0 bases from J, the gap between germline ends came to 16 bases. CDR3 length: 15 amino acids. CDR1 and CDR2 (germline): SGHAT, FQNNGV. Here the CDR3 DNA reads TGTGCCGCGGGTCGAGTAGCGACGAACACCGGGGAGCTGTTTTTT. This encodes CAAGRVATNTGELFF.

CDR3 nucleotide sequence: TGTGCCAGCTCAAGGGCGGGAGACGGTTCCTACGAGCAGTACTTC. Its translation is CASSRAGDGSYEQYF. This chain joins TRBV18 and TRBJ2-7; 7 nucleotides match TRBD2. V gave up 5 bases and J gave up 1 base; unmatched junction bases: 8. CDR3 size: 15 residues. The germline V gene encodes CDR1 KGHSH and CDR2 LQKENI.

This chain joins TRBV7-2 and TRBJ1-6, with D hard to call. From germline, CDR1 is SGHTA and CDR2 FQGNSA. V was trimmed by 10 bases and J by 0 bases, leaving 13 bases between them. The CDR3 runs 15 residues. CDR3 sequence reads: CATQAESSYNSPLHF. The CDR3, as DNA: TGTGCCACCCAGGCGGAAAGCTCCTATAATTCACCCCTCCACTTT.

This chain's CDR3 is CASSEAAASYNEQFF. The CDR3 DNA sequence: TGCGCCAGCAGCGAGGCAGCCGCATCCTACAATGAGCAGTTCTTC. V gene TRBV5-1 combines with J gene TRBJ2-1; D is ambiguous. Germline CDR1 SGHRS, CDR2 YFSETQ. The CDR3 length is 15 residues. V was pared by 4 bases and J by 1 base, with 12 bases between.